This T cell receptor (beta chain) was retrieved from a study of blood T cells in healthy people across ages. Findings of the study overall: Versus aged donors, long-lived donors had higher diversity and more naive CD4+ cells.

Together with a sample-barcoded 5' primer, a J-beta primer mix was included in a second PCR lasting roughly 6 to 12 cycles. TCRdb itself ran the 5' RACE reads through MiXCR, one entry per CDR3 protein. The repertoire includes around 870,000 distinct CDR3 sequences, around 26% of them detected once, and approximately 15% sits in the top ten. Isolated per sample were at least 7 million PBMCs. Ten or more counts support this clonotype. Its antigen is as yet unknown. This CDR3 has 15 residues. The germline V gene encodes CDR1 DFQATT and CDR2 SNEGSKA (reference sequence). The trim removed 5 bases at V and 2 bases at J, leaving 8 bases unmatched.

Sequenced input: blood. The receptor was isolated from a woman at least 80 years old in good health. V is TRBV20-1 and J is TRBJ2-5; 10 bases are shared with TRBD2. The CDR3 loop is CSAEKALAGQETQYF. In DNA, the CDR3 is TGCAGTGCTGAAAAGGCACTAGCGGGGCAAGAGACCCAGTACTTC.